What follows are 16 T cell receptor beta chains derived from one specimen sequenced in a study of blood T cell repertoires in COVID-19. Profiled with immunoSEQ multiplex PCR; TCRdb holds only in-frame clones, not every one. Of fewer than 60,000 clones listed, 86% are singletons. Material: peripheral blood. These receptor sequences come from a human donor in a cohort sampled during active COVID-19.

This clone was found once. This chain connects TRBV6-5 to TRBJ2-2; TRBD2 might be the D (5 bases). Deletions cut 6 bases from V and 7 bases from J, with 9 bases between. CDR1 is MNHEY and CDR2 is SVGAGI in the germline V gene. The length of the CDR3 is 12 residues. The CDR3 coding sequence is TGTGCCAGCAGATGGGGAGTCGGGGAGCTGTTTTTT. It translates to CASRWGVGELFF.

This clone was counted between two and nine times. V gene TRBV6-6 combines with J gene TRBJ2-1; 7 bases are a match to TRBD1. CDR3 size: 13 residues. V lost 6 bases and J lost 9; bases outside the gene matches: 8. In germline, CDR1 is MNHNY, CDR2 SVGAGI (reference sequence). CDR3 loop: CASRLDRPGEQFF. CDR3 sequence (DNA): TGTGCCAGCAGACTGGACAGGCCGGGTGAGCAGTTCTTC.

The chain has TRBV10-3 and TRBJ2-7, with 12 bases fitting TRBD2. Germline CDR1 and CDR2: ENHRY and SYGVKD. After removal of 7 bases from V and 4 bases from J, the junction contained 11 bases not matched to a gene. The CDR3 consists of 16 residues. CDR3 nucleotide sequence: TGTGCCATCAATGTTCTGGGGACTAGCGGGCTTTACGAGCAGTACTTC. This gives the protein CAINVLGTSGLYEQYF.

The rearrangement joins TRBV7-2 to TRBJ1-1; 9 bases align to TRBD1. The junction had 9 bases not matched to a gene; V was cut back by 0 bases and J by 1 base. The CDR3 runs 18 residues. Germline V gives CDR1 SGHTA, CDR2 FQGNSA. The CDR3 sequence: CASSLAGQGLGWNTEAFF. In DNA, the CDR3 is TGTGCCAGCAGCTTAGCCGGACAGGGGCTAGGTTGGAACACTGAAGCTTTCTTT.

The chain has TRBV19 and TRBJ1-4; TRBD1 aligns across 8 bases. The CDR3 totals 17 residues. Trimming removed 4 bases from V and 0 bases from J; junction bases left unmatched: 7. CDR1 is LNHDA and CDR2 is SQIVND in the germline V gene (reference sequence). The CDR3: CASSKGQAPPTNEKLFF. As DNA, the CDR3 is TGTGCCAGTAGTAAGGGACAGGCTCCGCCAACTAATGAAAAACTGTTTTTT.

This clone was detected only once. The V gene is TRBV4-1, the J gene TRBJ2-4; D unclear. V dropped 0 bases and J dropped 1 base, with 16 bases sitting between them. Germline values: CDR1 MGHRA, CDR2 YSYEKL. The CDR3 loop spans 18 amino acids. CDR3 residues: CASSQEQNLGGAKNIQYF. The CDR3 DNA is TGCGCCAGCAGCCAAGAACAGAATTTGGGTGGGGCCAAAAACATTCAGTACTTC.

The chain uses TRBV30 and TRBJ2-2; 8 bases align to TRBD1. V lost 3 bases to trimming and J lost 6 bases; unmatched junction nucleotides: 3. CDR1 is GTSNPN and CDR2 is SVGIG in the germline V gene (reference sequence). The CDR3 contains 13 residues. This CDR3 is CAWRMTGAGELFF. The CDR3 nucleotides read TGTGCCTGGAGGATGACAGGGGCCGGGGAGCTGTTTTTT.

The chain uses TRBV19 and TRBJ2-7; tentative D call: TRBD2 (7 bases). CDR1 and CDR2 from the germline V gene are LNHDA and SQIVND (reference sequence). Trimming cost V 1 base and J 3 bases, with 10 bases left between them. The CDR3 extends over 14 amino acids. CDR3 nucleotides: TGTGCCAGTAGTATAGTAGGGGGGGTCTACGAGCAGTACTTC. Its translation is CASSIVGGVYEQYF.

CDR3 loop: CASSPQPTGEHGYTF. Here the CDR3 DNA reads TGCGCCAGCAGCCCCCAACCGACAGGGGAGCATGGCTACACCTTC. The rearrangement links TRBV5-1 to TRBJ1-2, with 8 bases that match TRBD1. The V segment lost 4 bases and the J segment 6 bases; nucleotides outside the gene matches: 11. Germline CDR1 and CDR2: SGHRS and YFSETQ. This CDR3 comprises 15 residues.

The chain recombines TRBV5-5 with TRBJ2-7, with D possibly matching TRBD1 (6 bases). CDR3 length: 14 residues. Trimming cost V 3 bases and J 0 bases, with 10 bases left between them. CDR1 and CDR2 (germline): SGHKS, YYEKEE (reference sequence). CDR3 protein: CASSSSDSSYEQYF. The CDR3 bases are TGTGCCAGCAGCTCATCGGACAGCTCCTACGAGCAGTACTTC.

The rearrangement uses TRBV6-5 and TRBJ2-7; 8 bases fit TRBD1. Per germline, CDR1 MNHEY and CDR2 SVGAGI. The CDR3 spans 13 residues. J was trimmed by 5 bases and V by 6 bases; bases with no gene match: 6. Written as DNA, the CDR3 is TGTGCCAGCAGCCTCGGGACAGGAGACGAGCAGTACTTC. Amino acids: CASSLGTGDEQYF.

This chain links TRBV2 with TRBJ2-7; 10 bases match TRBD1. From germline, CDR1 is SNHLY and CDR2 FYNNEI. With V trimmed by 8 bases and J by 12 bases, 10 bases remained unmatched. CDR3 length equals 12 residues. CDR3: CASSRTGGYRYF. In nucleotides, the CDR3 is TGTGCCAGCTCGAGGACAGGGGGGTATCGGTACTTC.

The rearrangement links TRBV4-1 to TRBJ1-2; D might be TRBD1 (6 bases). Per the germline V gene, CDR1 is MGHRA and CDR2 is YSYEKL. The CDR3 length is 15 residues. Between the trimmed V and J ends, which lost 6 bases and 3 bases, there was a span of 17 bases. The CDR3 protein is CASSRSGALDYGYTF. Here the CDR3 DNA reads TGCGCCAGCAGTCGCTCAGGGGCTCTGGACTATGGCTACACCTTC.

This clone was seen a handful of times. The chain employs TRBV9 and TRBJ1-1; 8 positions agree with TRBD1. V was pared by 0 bases and J by 1 base, with 5 bases of the junction left unmatched. The germline gives CDR1 SGDLS, CDR2 YYNGEE. The CDR3 contains 16 residues. This CDR3 reads CASSVGPGGKNTEAFF. In nucleotides, the CDR3 is TGTGCCAGCAGCGTAGGCCCAGGGGGCAAGAACACTGAAGCTTTCTTT.

This clone was seen only once. The chain employs TRBV7-8 and TRBJ1-1; D uncertain. The CDR3 is made up of 13 amino acids. With 5 bases removed from V and 2 bases from J, the gap between germline ends came to 9 bases. CDR1 is SGHVS, CDR2 FQNEAQ, per germline. For the CDR3, the DNA is TGTGCCAGCAGCGCACAGAGAAACACTGAAGCTTTCTTT. Translation gives CASSAQRNTEAFF.

The V gene is TRBV27, the J gene TRBJ2-7; D remains ambiguous. Trimming left V 2 bases short and J 3 bases short, with 5 bases between. The germline V gene encodes CDR1 MNHEY and CDR2 SMNVEV (reference sequence). This CDR3 is 12 amino acids long. The CDR3 here is CASSLTGYEQYF. CDR3 nucleotide sequence: TGTGCCAGCAGTTTAACCGGCTACGAGCAGTACTTC.